This section outlines one T cell receptor beta chain sequence together with its context. Its antigen is not known. MiXCR was run by TCRdb on the reads, yielding one entry per CDR3 protein. Of about 71,000 distinct CDR3 sequences in the sample, more than 20% were seen once. This specimen belongs to a study of T cell repertoires in cytomegalovirus infection. General study findings and limits: Carriers of CMV and the relevant HLA type were discriminated by public TCR beta frequency. HLA-C-restricted, CMV-specific TCR beta clonotypes were dominant ex vivo.

V lost 4 bases and J 0 bases, leaving 10 bases between the germline ends. CDR3 size: 15 residues. Germline V lookup: CDR1 SNHLY, CDR2 FYNNEI. The sample here was CD8+ T cells from cultured PBMCs, taken from culture after CMV antigen stimulation. This chain uses TRBV2 with TRBJ1-5; a possible D gene is TRBD1 (5 bases). This receptor was obtained from a human donor in good health (CMV status not recorded). Some clones in this sample may be carry-over from other donors' samples. CDR3 nucleotide sequence: TGTGCCAGCAGTGGGGGACGGATTAGCAATCAGCCCCAGCATTTT. Protein sequence: CASSGGRISNQPQHF.